The next 25 T cell receptor beta chains were all read from a single sample in a study of blood T cell repertoires in COVID-19. Clones were sequenced by immunoSEQ multiplex PCR, and TCRdb holds only the in-frame ones, with some missing. The table shows about 200,000 clones, with 88% occurring only once. The material sequenced was peripheral blood. Source of these receptors: a man aged 18-30 years with active or convalescent COVID-19.

The chain uses TRBV19 and TRBJ2-7, with TRBD2 as a possible D gene (5 bases). The germline CDR1 and CDR2 sequences are LNHDA and SQIVND (reference sequence). The CDR3 covers 14 residues. Trimming stripped 4 bases from V and 0 bases from J, with 10 bases between. The CDR3 region is CASSSGQSSYEQYF. In DNA form, the CDR3 reads TGTGCCAGTAGTAGCGGGCAAAGCTCCTACGAGCAGTACTTC.

The chain recombines TRBV5-3 with TRBJ2-1; D call uncertain. TRBV5-3 is an ORF, and what it does is uncertain. The CDR3 spans 10 residues. Deletions cut 2 bases from V and 8 bases from J, with 2 bases between. The CDR3 here is CARSFDEQFF. Here the CDR3 DNA reads TGTGCCAGAAGCTTCGATGAGCAGTTCTTC.

The V gene is TRBV12-5, the J gene TRBJ1-6; perhaps TRBD1 as D (6 bases). Germline CDR1 and CDR2: LGHNT and FRNRAP. Between the trimmed V and J ends, which lost 9 bases and 4 bases, there was a span of 7 bases. This CDR3 is built from 12 residues. In DNA form, the CDR3 reads TGTGCTAGCAGGGGTTATAATTCACCCCTCCACTTT. It translates to CASRGYNSPLHF.

The V and J genes are TRBV30 and TRBJ1-4; D might be TRBD1 (5 bases). This CDR3 region has 14 residues. V lost 1 base to trimming and J lost 4 bases, with 10 bases between them. Looked up from germline, CDR1 is GTSNPN and CDR2 is SVGIG (reference sequence). DNA for the CDR3: TGTGCCTGGAGTGGCCAGGGTGGTAATGAAAAACTGTTTTTT. Its translation is CAWSGQGGNEKLFF. The complete variable domain, with remaining parts taken from reference TRBV30 and TRBJ1-4, reads SQTIHQWPATLVQPVGSPLSLECTVEGTSNPNLYWYRQAAGRGLQLLFYSVGIGQISSEVPQNLSASRPQDRQFILSSKKLLLSDSGFYLCAWSGQGGNEKLFFGSGTQLSVL.

The V call is TRBV6-5, the J call TRBJ1-2; 8 nucleotides line up with TRBD1. V was clipped by 6 bases and J by 2 bases; unmatched bases: 5. CDR3 length: 14 amino acids. The V gene's germline CDR1 is MNHEY and CDR2 SVGAGI. The CDR3 sequence: CASSRRGRNYGYTF. The CDR3 DNA is TGTGCCAGCAGCCGCAGGGGGCGCAACTATGGCTACACCTTC.

The rearrangement uses TRBV2 and TRBJ1-2, with 8 bases that match TRBD1. The CDR3 covers 15 residues. CDR1 and CDR2 from the germline V gene are SNHLY and FYNNEI. V gave up 2 bases and J gave up 0 bases; unmatched junction bases: 2. The CDR3 sequence is CASSERTGTNYGYTF. CDR3 sequence (DNA): TGTGCCAGCAGTGAAAGGACAGGGACTAACTATGGCTACACCTTC.

This chain uses TRBV9 with TRBJ2-7; 14 nucleotides line up with TRBD2. Germline V gene data show CDR1 as SGDLS and CDR2 as YYNGEE. V shed 2 bases and J 4 bases; nucleotides not matched to a gene: 5. This CDR3 spans 16 amino acids. The CDR3 sequence is CASSVGTSGSEYEQYF. The CDR3 DNA reads TGTGCCAGCAGCGTGGGGACTAGCGGGAGTGAGTACGAGCAGTACTTC.

This chain joins TRBV6-5 and TRBJ2-5, with no clear D. The germline V and J ends were trimmed by 6 bases and 5 bases, with 10 bases remaining between them. This CDR3 comprises 12 residues. The germline CDR1 and CDR2 sequences are MNHEY and SVGAGI. Written as DNA, the CDR3 is TGTGCCAGCAGCCTCCTTCGGGAGACCCAGTACTTC. It translates to CASSLLRETQYF.

The chain is built from TRBV5-6 and TRBJ1-3; 8 bases fit TRBD1. Per germline, CDR1 SGHDT and CDR2 YYEEEE. V dropped 0 bases and J dropped 0; count of bases not matched to a gene: 2. This CDR3 comprises 16 residues. The CDR3 loop is CASSLVTGDSGNTIYF. The CDR3 DNA is TGTGCCAGCAGCTTGGTGACAGGGGACTCTGGAAACACCATATATTTT.

The chain carries TRBV30 and TRBJ1-5; D uncertain. Germline lookup yields CDR1 GTSNPN and CDR2 SVGIG (reference sequence). This CDR3 comprises 15 residues. Trimming removed 0 bases from V and 0 bases from J, with 9 bases in between. The CDR3 sequence is CAWSVRGNSNQPQHF. CDR3 sequence (DNA): TGTGCCTGGAGTGTACGGGGTAATAGCAATCAGCCCCAGCATTTT.

J is TRBJ2-7 and V is TRBV27, with 7 nucleotides matching TRBD1. Trimming removed 3 bases from V and 5 bases from J; junction bases left unmatched: 7. This CDR3 has 14 residues. Germline V gives CDR1 MNHEY, CDR2 SMNVEV (reference sequence). The CDR3 coding sequence is TGTGCCAGCAGTTTTTTTGACAGGGCAGACGAGCAGTACTTC. This codes for CASSFFDRADEQYF.

The chain has TRBV5-1 and TRBJ1-1, with a possible D match to TRBD1 (6 bases). V lost 5 bases and J 5 bases, leaving 22 bases between the germline ends. The germline V gene has CDR1 SGHRS and CDR2 YFSETQ. The CDR3 has 16 residues. CDR3 DNA: TGCGCCAGCAGTTTCGGAACATTACAGGGAGGGACTGAAGCTTTCTTT. As protein: CASSFGTLQGGTEAFF.

This sequence joins TRBV6-5 and TRBJ2-7; no reliable D call. The CDR3 is 15 amino acids. Trimming took off 6 bases at V and 0 bases at J, with 15 bases between the two ends. Germline CDR1 MNHEY, CDR2 SVGAGI. The CDR3 coding sequence is TGTGCCAGCAGGCCCTTTGGCCGGAGCTCCTACGAGCAGTACTTC. This codes for CASRPFGRSSYEQYF.

This clone was seen only once. This chain connects TRBV18 to TRBJ2-1; D ambiguous. This CDR3 spans 14 amino acids. CDR1 KGHSH and CDR2 LQKENI come from the germline V gene. V was cut by 1 base and J by 6 bases, with 10 bases left in between. The chain's CDR3 is CASSPRHSTNEQFF. The CDR3 coding sequence is TGTGCCAGCTCACCACGTCACTCCACCAATGAGCAGTTCTTC.

The rearrangement uses TRBV19 and TRBJ1-1; 7 bases line up with TRBD1. V was pared by 0 bases and J by 3 bases, with 4 bases of the junction left unmatched. The CDR3 runs 15 residues. Germline CDR1 reads LNHDA; CDR2 reads SQIVND (reference sequence). CDR3 bases: TGTGCCAGTAGTATAGACCGGGACAGCTACACTGAAGCTTTCTTT. As protein: CASSIDRDSYTEAFF.

This clone was found a few times. This chain uses TRBV4-3 with TRBJ1-5, with no clear D. The ends were cut back, 1 base at V and 7 bases at J, with 8 bases in the middle. Germline CDR1 reads LGHNA; CDR2 reads YSLEER. This CDR3 is built from 13 residues. CDR3 protein: CASSQGPQQPQHF. Here the CDR3 DNA reads TGCGCCAGCAGCCAAGGGCCCCAACAGCCCCAGCATTTT.

CDR3 residues: CAAKTPGGYGYTF. The CDR3 DNA reads as TGTGCCGCCAAGACACCAGGGGGCTATGGCTACACCTTC. The V call is TRBV6-5, the J call TRBJ1-2; 7 bases map to TRBD1. This CDR3 spans 13 amino acids. Germline CDR1 reads MNHEY; CDR2 reads SVGAGI. Trimming cost V 11 bases and J 4 bases; bases outside gene matches: 10.

This rearrangement joins TRBV5-6 to TRBJ1-1; D is uncertain. The germline CDR1 and CDR2 sequences are SGHDT and YYEEEE. The V and J ends lost 5 bases and 1 base respectively, with 6 bases between them. CDR3 length: 12 residues. The CDR3 loop reads CASSYKNTEAFF. CDR3 nucleotide sequence: TGTGCCAGCAGTTACAAGAACACTGAAGCTTTCTTT.

The chain links TRBV19 to TRBJ1-1; 7 bases are a match to TRBD1. The CDR3 spans 14 residues. Germline V lookup: CDR1 LNHDA, CDR2 SQIVND (reference sequence). V lost 7 bases, J lost 5 bases, and 10 bases stayed unmatched. The CDR3 DNA reads as TGTGCCAGTACTAGTAGGGGGCAGAGGACTGAAGCTTTCTTT. As protein: CASTSRGQRTEAFF.

This chain connects TRBV7-5 to TRBJ1-1; the table calls TRBD1, which could not be checked here. TRBV7-5 counts as a pseudogene. This CDR3 region has 13 residues. The CDR3 region is CVRSGPPNTEAFF. As DNA, the CDR3 is TGTGTCAGAAGCGGGCCACCAAACACTGAAGCTTTCTTT.

The chain couples TRBV11-3 to TRBJ2-3; D possibly corresponds to TRBD1 (6 bases). V shed 5 bases and J shed 4 bases, with 16 bases lying between them. In germline, CDR1 is SGHNT, CDR2 YENEEA. This CDR3 has 15 residues. CDR3 residues: CASSPETGVSDTQYF. In nucleotides, the CDR3 is TGTGCCAGCAGCCCGGAGACAGGCGTCTCAGATACGCAGTATTTT.

V is TRBV7-9 and J is TRBJ1-2, with a tentative D call TRBD1 (6 bases). The CDR3 length is 13 residues. V gave up 4 bases and J gave up 8 bases, with 14 bases separating them. The germline V gene has CDR1 SEHNR and CDR2 FQNEAQ (reference sequence). Written as DNA, the CDR3 is TGTGCCAGCAGCTCTACAGGGATAGGAGGCTACACCTTC. Encoded protein: CASSSTGIGGYTF.

The gene calls are TRBV7-9 and TRBJ2-5, with a weak D call TRBD1 (5 bases). The CDR3 spans 12 residues. V dropped 6 bases and J dropped 3 bases, with 8 bases sitting between them. Germline CDR1 SEHNR, CDR2 FQNEAQ (reference sequence). The CDR3 sequence: CASSRGKETQYF. CDR3 DNA: TGTGCCAGCAGTAGGGGTAAAGAGACCCAGTACTTC.

This chain links TRBV2 with TRBJ2-3, with D hard to call. Trimming pared 7 bases from V and 2 bases from J, leaving 7 bases between. This CDR3 spans 12 amino acids. The germline V gene encodes CDR1 SNHLY and CDR2 FYNNEI. The CDR3 coding sequence is TGTGCCAGCACGTACTCCACAGATACGCAGTATTTT. This codes for CASTYSTDTQYF.

CDR3 protein: CASSLAETSTDTQYF. The CDR3 DNA follows: TGCGCCAGCAGCTTGGCCGAGACAAGCACAGATACGCAGTATTTT. The chain links TRBV5-1 to TRBJ2-3; D call uncertain. The germline CDR1 and CDR2 sequences are SGHRS and YFSETQ. CDR3 length: 15 residues. Deletions cut 0 bases from V and 0 bases from J, with 8 bases between.